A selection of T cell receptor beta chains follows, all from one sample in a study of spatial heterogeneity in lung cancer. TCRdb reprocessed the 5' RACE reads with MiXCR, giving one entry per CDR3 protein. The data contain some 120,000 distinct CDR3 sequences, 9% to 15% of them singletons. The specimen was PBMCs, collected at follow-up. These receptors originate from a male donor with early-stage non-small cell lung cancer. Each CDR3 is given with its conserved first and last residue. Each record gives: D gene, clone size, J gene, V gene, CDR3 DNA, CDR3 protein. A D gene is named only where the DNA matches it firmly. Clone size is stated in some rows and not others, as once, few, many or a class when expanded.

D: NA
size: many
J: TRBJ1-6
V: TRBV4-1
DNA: TGCGCCAGCAGCCAAGACCACCAGAATTCACCCCTCCACTTT
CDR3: CASSQDHQNSPLHF

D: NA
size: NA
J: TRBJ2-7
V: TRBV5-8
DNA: TGTGCCAGCAAATCCTCCGTTCGGAGACTACTGTACGAGCAGTACTTC
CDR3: CASKSSVRRLLYEQYF

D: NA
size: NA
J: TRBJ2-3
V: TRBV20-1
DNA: TGCAGTGCTAGAGATCTTGACAGAGCCTTCACAGATACGCAGTATTTT
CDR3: CSARDLDRAFTDTQYF

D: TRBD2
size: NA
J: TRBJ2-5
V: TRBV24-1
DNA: TGTGCCACCAGTGATTTGAGCGGGGGGACGCAGACCCAGTACTTC
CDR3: CATSDLSGGTQTQYF

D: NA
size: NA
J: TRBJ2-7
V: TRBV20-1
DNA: TGCAGTGCTCACCGGGACTCCTCCTACGAGCAGTACTTC
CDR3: CSAHRDSSYEQYF

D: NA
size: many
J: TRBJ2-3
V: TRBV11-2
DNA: TGTGCCAGCACCCCGCTGTCAGATACGCAGTATTTT
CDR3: CASTPLSDTQYF

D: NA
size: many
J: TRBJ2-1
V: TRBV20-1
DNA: TGCAGTGCTAGTCTACGGTACTACAATGAGCAGTTCTTC
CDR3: CSASLRYYNEQFF

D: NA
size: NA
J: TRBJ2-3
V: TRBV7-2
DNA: TGTGCCAGCAAACAAGTTGGGGGAACAGATACGCAGTATTTT
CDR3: CASKQVGGTDTQYF

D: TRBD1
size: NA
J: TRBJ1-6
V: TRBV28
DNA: TGTGCCGCTTTTACAGGGGAATTATATAATTCACCCCTCCACTTT
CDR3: CAAFTGELYNSPLHF

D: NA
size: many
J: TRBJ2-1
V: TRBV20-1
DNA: TGCAGTGCAAACGTCTTAAACAATGAGCAGTTCTTC
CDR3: CSANVLNNEQFF

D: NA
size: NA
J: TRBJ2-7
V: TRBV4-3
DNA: TGCGCCAGCAGCCAAGATAGTCCACCAGCCTACGAGCAGTACTTC
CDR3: CASSQDSPPAYEQYF

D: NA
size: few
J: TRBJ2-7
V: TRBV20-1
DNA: TGCAGTGCTATCGGACAGTTCTCCTCCTACGAGCAGTACTTC
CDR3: CSAIGQFSSYEQYF

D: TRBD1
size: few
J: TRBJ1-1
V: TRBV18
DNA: TGTGCCAGCTCACCAATTGTAGGGGGCGCTGAAGCTTTCTTT
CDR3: CASSPIVGGAEAFF

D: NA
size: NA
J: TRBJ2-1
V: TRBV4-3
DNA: TGCGCCAGCAGCCGGGGACTGGGCCGGGATGAGCAGTTCTTC
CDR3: CASSRGLGRDEQFF

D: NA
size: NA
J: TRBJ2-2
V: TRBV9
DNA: TGTGCCAGCAATGGAGCCACCACCGGGGAGCTGTTTTTT
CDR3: CASNGATTGELFF

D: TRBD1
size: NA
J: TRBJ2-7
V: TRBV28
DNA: TGTGCCAGCAGTTTTGCCGACAGGGGATATGAGCAGTACTTC
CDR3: CASSFADRGYEQYF

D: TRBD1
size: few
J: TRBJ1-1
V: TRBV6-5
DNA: TGTGCCAGCAGTACCCCTGGGACAGCCGAAAATTTCTTT
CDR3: CASSTPGTAENFF

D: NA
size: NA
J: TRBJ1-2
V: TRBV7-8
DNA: TGTGCCAGCAGCCTACACGCTAACTATGGCTACACCTTC
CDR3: CASSLHANYGYTF

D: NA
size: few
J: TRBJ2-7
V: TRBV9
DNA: TGTGCCAGCAGCGTAGAGGACAGTTCGGCCTACGAGCAGTACTTC
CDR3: CASSVEDSSAYEQYF

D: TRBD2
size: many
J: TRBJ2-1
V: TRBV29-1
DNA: TGCAGCGTTGAAGATCAGGGTCTAGCGGGGGGGGTATACAATGAGCAGTTCTTC
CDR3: CSVEDQGLAGGVYNEQFF

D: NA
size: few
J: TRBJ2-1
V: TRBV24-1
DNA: TGTGCCACCAGTGACCCTTCCCAGGGTCAATCGAATGAGCAGTTCTTC
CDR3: CATSDPSQGQSNEQFF

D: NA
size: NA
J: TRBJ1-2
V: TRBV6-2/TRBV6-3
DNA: TGTGCCAGCAGTGACGGACACGATGGCTACACCTTC
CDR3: CASSDGHDGYTF

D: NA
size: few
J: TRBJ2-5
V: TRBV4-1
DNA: TGCGCCAGCAGCCAAGGGTCGGCTGGGGAGACCCAGTACTTC
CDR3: CASSQGSAGETQYF